This T cell receptor beta chain was recorded in a study of blood T cell repertoires in COVID-19. Study details: Material from acute and convalescent COVID-19 was sourced from the United States, Italy and Spain. The analysed material was cDNA or gDNA that came from T cells, B-cell-depleted T cells, or PBMCs.

From germline, CDR1 is MNHEY and CDR2 SVGAGI. J was trimmed by 3 bases and V by 6 bases; bases with no gene match: 4. The CDR3 is made up of 13 amino acids. As processed by the authors: How many nucleated cells were present was estimated from reference gene primer amplification. Assay: immunoSEQ multiplex PCR; the TCRdb copy retains only in-frame clones and omits some. D and trimming come from the DNA, and the V and J calls and clone size come from that table. There are around 250,000 clones in the sample; roughly 86% occur only once, and approximately 13% lies in the top ten. The chain combines TRBV6-5 with TRBJ1-1; TRBD1 matches 7 bases. The sample consisted of peripheral blood. This clonotype was sampled from a man of 80 years or more with acute or convalescent COVID-19. The DNA for the CDR3 is TGTGCCAGCAGGCCCGACAGGGACACTGAAGCTTTCTTT. It specifies CASRPDRDTEAFF.